The rows below give T cell receptor beta chains drawn from one sample of a study of beta chain features in type 1 diabetes. Data came from immunoSEQ multiplex PCR; TCRdb stores just in-frame clones and leaves some out. This table has 300,000 to 350,000 clones, approximately 13% appearing once. Source material: naive CD4+ T cells from blood. The source of these receptors is a woman aged 18-29 years with type 1 diabetes. CDR3s include the opening cysteine and the closing phenylalanine or tryptophan. The D gene is left open where the match is weak. Size values are once, few and many counts, or a class for expanded clones, and some rows have none.

abundance: .
j_gene: TRBJ1-1
v_gene: TRBV6-5
d_gene: .
CDR3aa: CASSLPGGNTEAFF

abundance: few
j_gene: TRBJ2-1
v_gene: TRBV11-2
d_gene: .
CDR3aa: CASSFSAGAAYNEQFF

abundance: few
j_gene: TRBJ1-2
v_gene: TRBV30
d_gene: TRBD1
CDR3aa: CARTGTVGGYTF

abundance: .
j_gene: TRBJ2-1
v_gene: TRBV7-7
d_gene: TRBD1
CDR3aa: CASSPDRVNEQFF

abundance: few
j_gene: TRBJ1-5
v_gene: TRBV29-1
d_gene: TRBD1
CDR3aa: CSAQGQPNQPQHF

abundance: few
j_gene: TRBJ2-3
v_gene: TRBV11-2
d_gene: TRBD2
CDR3aa: CASSPSGSPDTQYF

abundance: few
j_gene: TRBJ2-2
v_gene: TRBV28
d_gene: TRBD2
CDR3aa: CASSVPGLAANTGELFF

abundance: .
j_gene: TRBJ2-1
v_gene: TRBV2
d_gene: TRBD2
CDR3aa: CARSGTSGSSSYNEQFF

abundance: .
j_gene: TRBJ1-2
v_gene: TRBV28
d_gene: TRBD1
CDR3aa: CASSLRDRHTYGYTF

abundance: few
j_gene: TRBJ2-7
v_gene: TRBV2
d_gene: TRBD1
CDR3aa: CASETGAYEQYF

abundance: .
j_gene: TRBJ2-6
v_gene: TRBV11-2
d_gene: TRBD1
CDR3aa: CASSLDRTGFLSAGANVLTF

abundance: .
j_gene: TRBJ2-7
v_gene: TRBV18
d_gene: .
CDR3aa: CASSTRQPGAYEQYF

abundance: .
j_gene: TRBJ1-2
v_gene: TRBV30
d_gene: TRBD1
CDR3aa: CAWRARGSGGYTF

abundance: few
j_gene: TRBJ1-2
v_gene: TRBV2
d_gene: TRBD1
CDR3aa: CASNYAGTEYGYTF

abundance: few
j_gene: TRBJ1-1
v_gene: TRBV5-1
d_gene: .
CDR3aa: CASSLSSGANTEAFF

abundance: few
j_gene: TRBJ1-2
v_gene: TRBV9
d_gene: TRBD1
CDR3aa: CASSGLDRVGYTF

abundance: .
j_gene: TRBJ2-3
v_gene: TRBV19
d_gene: .
CDR3aa: CASSLGLARTDTQYF

abundance: few
j_gene: TRBJ1-2
v_gene: TRBV5-4
d_gene: .
CDR3aa: CASSPGVKGRGGYGYTF

abundance: .
j_gene: TRBJ2-3
v_gene: TRBV4-3
d_gene: TRBD2
CDR3aa: CASGLAGGPTDTQYF

abundance: .
j_gene: TRBJ2-3
v_gene: TRBV5-4
d_gene: .
CDR3aa: CASSFDSSIGPQYF

abundance: few
j_gene: TRBJ2-7
v_gene: TRBV2
d_gene: .
CDR3aa: CASSPDSLYEQYF

abundance: .
j_gene: TRBJ1-2
v_gene: TRBV29-1
d_gene: .
CDR3aa: CSVDPGGGYGYTF

abundance: .
j_gene: TRBJ2-1
v_gene: TRBV28
d_gene: .
CDR3aa: CASSSGRVIVGGQFF

abundance: .
j_gene: TRBJ1-5
v_gene: TRBV29-1
d_gene: TRBD1
CDR3aa: CSAIEDRGNQPQHF

abundance: .
j_gene: TRBJ1-5
v_gene: TRBV5-1
d_gene: .
CDR3aa: CASSLTRNQPQHF

abundance: few
j_gene: TRBJ2-1
v_gene: TRBV5-4
d_gene: TRBD2
CDR3aa: CASSRASGSYNEQFF

abundance: few
j_gene: TRBJ2-7
v_gene: TRBV7-9
d_gene: TRBD1
CDR3aa: CASSRGQRFYEQYF

abundance: .
j_gene: TRBJ2-3
v_gene: TRBV28
d_gene: .
CDR3aa: CASSLNQRVRTDTQYF

abundance: few
j_gene: TRBJ2-5
v_gene: TRBV11-2
d_gene: TRBD1
CDR3aa: CASSRGQGPETQYF

abundance: .
j_gene: TRBJ2-6
v_gene: TRBV7-8
d_gene: TRBD1
CDR3aa: CASSLRDSAGANVLTF

abundance: few
j_gene: TRBJ2-1
v_gene: TRBV4-1
d_gene: TRBD2
CDR3aa: CASTTSPNNEQFF

abundance: few
j_gene: TRBJ2-7
v_gene: TRBV18
d_gene: .
CDR3aa: CASSRTADSSYEQYF

abundance: few
j_gene: TRBJ2-3
v_gene: TRBV4-3
d_gene: TRBD2
CDR3aa: CASSQDPRGTSGDASTDTQYF

abundance: few
j_gene: TRBJ2-3
v_gene: TRBV5-1
d_gene: TRBD2
CDR3aa: CASSLVSGLAFTDTQYF

abundance: few
j_gene: TRBJ1-2
v_gene: TRBV7-9
d_gene: TRBD1
CDR3aa: CASSQRQGSEGYTF

abundance: .
j_gene: TRBJ1-1
v_gene: TRBV14
d_gene: TRBD1
CDR3aa: CASSQTTGEVEAFF

abundance: .
j_gene: TRBJ1-4
v_gene: TRBV5-4
d_gene: TRBD1
CDR3aa: CASSRGTGVGEKLFF

abundance: .
j_gene: TRBJ1-2
v_gene: TRBV19
d_gene: .
CDR3aa: CASSISRRGYTF

abundance: .
j_gene: TRBJ1-2
v_gene: TRBV4-2
d_gene: TRBD1
CDR3aa: CASSKDPTGGGYTF

abundance: .
j_gene: TRBJ1-1
v_gene: TRBV7-2
d_gene: TRBD1
CDR3aa: CASSFLVQGAIGAFF

abundance: few
j_gene: TRBJ2-5
v_gene: TRBV28
d_gene: TRBD2
CDR3aa: CASSLPGLVRETQYF

abundance: .
j_gene: TRBJ2-1
v_gene: TRBV27
d_gene: TRBD2
CDR3aa: CASSELAGNNEQFF

abundance: .
j_gene: TRBJ2-5
v_gene: TRBV18
d_gene: TRBD2
CDR3aa: CASSPRLADQETQYF

abundance: .
j_gene: TRBJ2-7
v_gene: TRBV28
d_gene: .
CDR3aa: CASSRARKLYEQYF

abundance: few
j_gene: TRBJ1-2
v_gene: TRBV6-6
d_gene: TRBD1
CDR3aa: CASRSDRTDYGYTF

abundance: few
j_gene: TRBJ2-5
v_gene: TRBV5-4
d_gene: TRBD1
CDR3aa: CASSPPPGTGAETQYF

abundance: .
j_gene: TRBJ2-7
v_gene: TRBV2
d_gene: .
CDR3aa: CASSYGQYEQYF

abundance: .
j_gene: TRBJ1-1
v_gene: TRBV7-2
d_gene: .
CDR3aa: CASSSHRESEAFF

abundance: few
j_gene: TRBJ2-1
v_gene: TRBV5-1
d_gene: TRBD2
CDR3aa: CASSFGLAGGPRSYNEQFF

abundance: few
j_gene: TRBJ2-3
v_gene: TRBV30
d_gene: .
CDR3aa: CAWSLGSGADTQYF

abundance: few
j_gene: TRBJ1-3
v_gene: TRBV30
d_gene: .
CDR3aa: CAWRRPGSGNTIYF

abundance: .
j_gene: TRBJ2-5
v_gene: TRBV18
d_gene: TRBD2
CDR3aa: CASSPPGLPEETQYF

abundance: few
j_gene: TRBJ2-1
v_gene: TRBV9
d_gene: .
CDR3aa: CASSVDPDKYNEQFF

abundance: few
j_gene: TRBJ2-5
v_gene: TRBV5-4
d_gene: .
CDR3aa: CASSLAVSLGTQYF

abundance: few
j_gene: TRBJ2-1
v_gene: TRBV10-2
d_gene: TRBD2
CDR3aa: CASSAPSGEKKMADEQFF

abundance: .
j_gene: TRBJ2-7
v_gene: TRBV27
d_gene: .
CDR3aa: CASSYEAIPSYEQYF

abundance: few
j_gene: TRBJ2-1
v_gene: TRBV30
d_gene: TRBD2
CDR3aa: CAWEAGGSSYNEQFF

abundance: .
j_gene: TRBJ2-1
v_gene: TRBV7-2
d_gene: .
CDR3aa: CASSRTEYNEQFF

abundance: .
j_gene: TRBJ2-2
v_gene: TRBV6-5
d_gene: TRBD1
CDR3aa: CASSPQGKGELFF